The 30 T cell receptor beta chains given below trace back to one sample, sequenced in a study of blood T cell repertoires in COVID-19. Assay used: immunoSEQ multiplex PCR; TCRdb lists only in-frame clones, some missing. The data contain approximately 300,000 clones, just over 85% of them singletons. Sequencing was done on a sample of PBMCs or T cells enriched from blood (not recorded which). These receptor sequences come from a woman between 18 and 29 years old who had recovered from COVID-19.

This CDR3 reads CASSYGQGGNIQYF. The CDR3 DNA follows: TGCGCCAGCAGCTATGGACAGGGCGGAAACATTCAGTACTTC. The V and J genes are TRBV5-1 and TRBJ2-4, with 8 bases that match TRBD1. The CDR3 runs 14 residues. CDR1 SGHRS and CDR2 YFSETQ come from the germline V gene. The J segment lost 6 bases and the V segment lost 3 bases, leaving 5 bases of the junction unmatched. The whole variable domain, filled in from reference TRBV5-1 and TRBJ2-4, reads KAGVTQTPRYLIKTRGQQVTLSCSPISGHRSVSWYQQTPGQGLQFLFEYFSETQRNKGNFPGRFSGRQFSNSRSEMNVSTLELGDSALYLCASSYGQGGNIQYFGAGTRLSVL.

The V gene is TRBV19, the J gene TRBJ1-2; TRBD1 is a possible D gene (6 bases). Germline-derived CDR1 and CDR2 are LNHDA and SQIVND (reference sequence). This CDR3 spans 12 amino acids. Trimming pared 3 bases from V and 8 bases from J, leaving 10 bases between. The DNA of the CDR3 is TGTGCCAGTAGTATGGGGGCATGGGGCTACACCTTC. It codes for CASSMGAWGYTF.

V is TRBV5-1 and J is TRBJ2-7; 9 nucleotides align to TRBD2. V shed 4 bases, J shed 6 bases, and the junction held 8 bases outside the gene matches. Germline V gives CDR1 SGHRS, CDR2 YFSETQ. The CDR3 totals 14 residues. In DNA form, the CDR3 reads TGCGCCAGCAGCCCCGGCGGGAGGGTAGGCGAGCAGTACTTC. Its translation is CASSPGGRVGEQYF.

The count of this clone is one. The chain recombines TRBV24-1 with TRBJ2-2, with TRBD1 matching over 11 bases. CDR1 and CDR2 (germline): KGHDR, SFDVKD. The V segment lost 9 bases and the J segment 3 bases; nucleotides outside the gene matches: 5. This CDR3 is 15 amino acids long. The CDR3 sequence: CATADRGRDTGELFF. For the CDR3, the DNA is TGTGCCACCGCGGACAGGGGGCGCGACACCGGGGAGCTGTTTTTT.

J is TRBJ2-7 and V is TRBV7-3; D possibly corresponds to TRBD2 (5 bases). The CDR3 spans 13 residues. V was clipped by 1 base and J by 6 bases, with 10 bases between them. Germline V lookup: CDR1 SGHTA, CDR2 FQGTGA. CDR3 region: CASSLMAGSEQYF. The CDR3 region has the DNA TGTGCCAGCAGCTTAATGGCGGGTTCCGAGCAGTACTTC.

V and J are TRBV5-4 and TRBJ1-2; perhaps TRBD1 as D (6 bases). The CDR3 is 13 residues long. V lost 0 bases and J lost 7, with 10 bases in between. CDR1 SGHNT and CDR2 YYREEE come from the germline V gene (reference sequence). CDR3 nucleotides: TGTGCCAGCAGCTTGGAGGGGGGGAGTGGCTACACCTTC. It yields the protein CASSLEGGSGYTF. Looking up the rest from reference TRBV5-4 and TRBJ1-2 gives the full variable domain: ETGVTQSPTHLIKTRGQQVTLRCSSQSGHNTVSWYQQALGQGPQFIFQYYREEENGRGNFPPRFSGLQFPNYSSELNVNALELDDSALYLCASSLEGGSGYTFGSGTRLTVV.

The chain is built from TRBV10-3 and TRBJ1-1; a weak D match, TRBD1 (6 bases). The V gene's germline CDR1 is ENHRY and CDR2 SYGVKD. This CDR3 spans 13 amino acids. The V and J ends lost 10 bases and 1 base respectively, with 13 bases between them. In DNA, the CDR3 is TGTGCCACGGGAGGACAGTCGAACACTGAAGCTTTCTTT. Translated, it gives CATGGQSNTEAFF.

This clone was counted only a few times. The rearrangement links TRBV19 to TRBJ1-1; D not certain. Trimming removed 6 bases from V and 7 bases from J, with 9 bases in between. The CDR3 loop spans 11 amino acids. The germline gives CDR1 LNHDA, CDR2 SQIVND (reference sequence). CDR3: CASRYGSEAFF. The CDR3 coding sequence is TGTGCCAGTAGGTACGGGAGTGAAGCTTTCTTT.

The chain couples TRBV6-2 or TRBV6-3 to TRBJ1-1; 7 nucleotides line up with TRBD1. The trim removed 5 bases at V and 10 bases at J, leaving 7 bases unmatched. This CDR3 has 12 residues. The germline V gene has CDR1 MNHEY and CDR2 SVGEGT. CDR3: CASSPRQGGAFF. CDR3 in DNA: TGTGCCAGCAGTCCCCGTCAGGGGGGAGCTTTCTTT.

This chain uses TRBV6-1 with TRBJ2-7; 10 positions match TRBD1. V shed 4 bases and J 2 bases; nucleotides not matched to a gene: 8. The CDR3 contains 16 residues. In germline, CDR1 is MNHNS, CDR2 SASEGT. As DNA, the CDR3 is TGTGCCAGCAGTGTCGATCCCGGGACAGGGGCCTACGAGCAGTACTTC. Protein product: CASSVDPGTGAYEQYF.

Concerning this clone: At one end, the junction sequence differs from germline, possibly due to a read error. CDR3 protein: CASSSQFDNEQFF. DNA for the CDR3: TGTGCTAGCAGCTCACAGTTTGACAATGAGCAGTTCTTC. The genes are TRBV7-7 and TRBJ2-1; no clear D gene. The CDR3 contains 13 residues. Germline V lookup: CDR1 SSHAT, CDR2 FNYEAQ (reference sequence).

The chain is built from TRBV24-1 and TRBJ1-2; 8 bases are a match to TRBD1. J lost 6 bases, V lost 7 bases, and 9 bases had no gene match. The CDR3 sequence is 14 residues long. Germline loops: CDR1 KGHDR, CDR2 SFDVKD. This CDR3 is CATRGTGALNGYTF. CDR3 sequence (DNA): TGTGCCACCAGGGGGACAGGCGCCCTCAATGGCTACACCTTC.

A few counts support this clone. The chain has TRBV2 and TRBJ1-1, with TRBD1 matching 7 bases. The length of the CDR3 is 11 residues. The junction had 6 bases not matched to a gene; V was cut back by 7 bases and J by 10 bases. The germline CDR1 and CDR2 sequences are SNHLY and FYNNEI. The CDR3 protein is CASNVQGLAFF. Here the CDR3 DNA reads TGTGCCAGCAACGTACAGGGGTTAGCTTTCTTT.

CDR3 protein: CASSLYGQGNTIYF. The CDR3 bases are TGCGCCAGCAGCTTGTATGGACAAGGAAACACCATATATTTT. The chain links TRBV5-1 to TRBJ1-3; TRBD1 might be the D (5 bases). V lost 1 base and J lost 4, with 9 bases in between. The germline V gene has CDR1 SGHRS and CDR2 YFSETQ. CDR3 length: 14 amino acids.

Points on this clone: The junction departs from the called germline gene at one end, perhaps through a read error. The chain carries TRBV24-1 and TRBJ1-1, with a tentative D call TRBD1 (6 bases). Germline V gives CDR1 KGHDR, CDR2 SFDVKD. The length of the CDR3 is 13 residues. CDR3 nucleotide sequence: TGTGGCACCCGGGGGGGGCGTGGCACTGAAGCTTTCTTT. Translation: CGTRGGRGTEAFF.

The chain carries TRBV5-1 and TRBJ2-7; TRBD1 matches at 9 bases. The V gene end was trimmed by 0 bases and the J gene end by 3 bases; junction bases not matched to a gene: 4. This CDR3 has 15 residues. Germline V gene sequence: CDR1 SGHRS, CDR2 YFSETQ. The CDR3 region has the DNA TGCGCCAGCAGCTTGGAATCGGGACAGGGCTACGAGCAGTACTTC. This sequence encodes CASSLESGQGYEQYF.

This clone has a handful of counts. This chain uses TRBV2 with TRBJ2-7; D is uncertain. The length of the CDR3 is 14 residues. Germline CDR1 SNHLY, CDR2 FYNNEI. V was cut by 4 bases and J by 1 base, with 11 bases left in between. The DNA of the CDR3 is TGTGCCAGCAGTGCTCCGAGTTCATCCTACGAGCAGTACTTC. Encoded protein: CASSAPSSSYEQYF. The full variable domain, its missing parts supplied by reference TRBV2 and TRBJ2-7, is EPEVTQTPSHQVTQMGQEVILRCVPISNHLYFYWYRQILGQKVEFLVSFYNNEISEKSEIFDDQFSVERPDGSNFTLKIRSTKLEDSAMYFCASSAPSSSYEQYFGPGTRLTVT.

This clone has at least ten counts. V is TRBV2 and J is TRBJ1-5; D not resolved. The CDR3 extends over 14 amino acids. Trimming pared 6 bases from V and 0 bases from J, leaving 9 bases between. Germline assignment: CDR1 SNHLY and CDR2 FYNNEI. The CDR3 reads CASREDVSNQPQHF. The CDR3 DNA is TGTGCCAGCAGGGAGGATGTTAGCAATCAGCCCCAGCATTTT.

The V call is TRBV10-3, the J call TRBJ2-1, with D possibly matching TRBD1 (5 bases). Germline V gene sequence: CDR1 ENHRY, CDR2 SYGVKD. The V end was cut by 10 bases, the J end by 6 bases, with 13 bases between. The CDR3 runs 12 residues. CDR3 coding DNA: TGTGCCACTCAGCAGGGTGGCAATGAGCAGTTCTTC. Translating it yields CATQQGGNEQFF.

The genes are TRBV27 and TRBJ1-2; 7 nucleotides align to TRBD1. The CDR3 length is 14 residues. J was trimmed by 4 bases and V by 2 bases; bases with no gene match: 4. In germline, CDR1 is MNHEY, CDR2 SMNVEV (reference sequence). The CDR3 DNA sequence: TGTGCCAGCAGTTTACGACAGGGTGTCTATGGCTACACCTTC. Amino acids: CASSLRQGVYGYTF.

This clone was seen just once. The chain couples TRBV28 to TRBJ1-3; the D gene is possibly TRBD1 (6 bases). Germline CDR1 MDHEN, CDR2 SYDVKM. The CDR3 is 18 residues long. The ends were cut back, 3 bases at V and 2 bases at J, with 20 bases in the middle. CDR3 DNA sequence: TGTGCCAGCAGTTTTCCCCGAAGTAAGGGGGTAACTGGAAACACCATATATTTT. The encoded protein is CASSFPRSKGVTGNTIYF. Looking up the rest from reference TRBV28 and TRBJ1-3 gives the full variable domain: DVKVTQSSRYLVKRTGEKVFLECVQDMDHENMFWYRQDPGLGLRLIYFSYDVKMKEKGDIPEGYSVSREKKERFSLILESASTNQTSMYLCASSFPRSKGVTGNTIYFGEGSWLTVV.

The rearrangement joins TRBV2 to TRBJ2-5; 7 positions agree with TRBD2. V lost 10 bases to trimming and J lost 5 bases; unmatched junction nucleotides: 10. The germline V gene encodes CDR1 SNHLY and CDR2 FYNNEI. The CDR3 spans 13 residues. CDR3 DNA sequence: TGTGCCACCAAGGGGACTAATTACGAGACCCAGTACTTC. Amino acids: CATKGTNYETQYF.

The V gene is TRBV7-9, the J gene TRBJ2-3; possible D gene TRBD2, 6 bases. Trimming shortened V by 5 bases and J by 4 bases, and 19 bases separated the two germline ends. This CDR3 is 16 amino acids long. Germline V gene sequence: CDR1 SEHNR, CDR2 FQNEAQ (reference sequence). The CDR3 is CASSPPFGSTADTQYF. The CDR3 DNA sequence: TGTGCCAGCAGCCCCCCCTTCGGGAGTACAGCAGATACGCAGTATTTT. Looking up the rest from reference TRBV7-9 and TRBJ2-3 gives the full variable domain: DTGVSQNPRHKITKRGQNVTFRCDPISEHNRLYWYRQTLGQGPEFLTYFQNEAQLEKSRLLSDRFSAERPKGSFSTLEIQRTEQGDSAMYLCASSPPFGSTADTQYFGPGTRLTVL.

The chain uses TRBV18 and TRBJ2-2; 13 bases align to TRBD2. From germline, CDR1 is KGHSH and CDR2 LQKENI. CDR3 size: 16 residues. The V gene end was trimmed by 4 bases and the J gene end by 4 bases; junction bases not matched to a gene: 3. The CDR3 sequence is CASSLGLAGVTGELFF. CDR3 sequence (DNA): TGTGCCAGCTCACTTGGACTAGCGGGAGTCACCGGGGAGCTGTTTTTT.

V and J are TRBV30 and TRBJ1-5, with D hard to call. This CDR3 comprises 15 residues. V dropped 1 base and J dropped 1 base, with 11 bases sitting between them. Germline V gene lookup returns CDR1 GTSNPN and CDR2 SVGIG (reference sequence). CDR3 in amino acids: CAWSDGQPSNQPQHF. The CDR3 DNA is TGTGCCTGGAGTGATGGGCAGCCGAGCAATCAGCCCCAGCATTTT.

The chain has TRBV12-5 and TRBJ2-1; TRBD1 is a possible D gene (8 bases). V was pared by 0 bases and J by 6 bases, with 18 bases between. Looked up from germline, CDR1 is LGHNT and CDR2 is FRNRAP. This CDR3 has 17 amino acids. For the CDR3, the DNA is TGTGCTAGTGGTTTGGTACCCGGACAGGGAGGGTTCAATGAGCAGTTCTTC. It is translated as CASGLVPGQGGFNEQFF.

This clone was recorded at least ten times. This chain connects TRBV18 to TRBJ1-6; no reliable D call. Germline assignment: CDR1 KGHSH and CDR2 LQKENI. The CDR3 runs to 14 residues. V was cut by 6 bases and J by 4 bases, with 10 bases left in between. CDR3 residues: CASSLDNYNSPLHF. CDR3 sequence (DNA): TGTGCCAGCTCCCTTGACAATTATAATTCACCCCTCCACTTT.

The sample holds a few counts of this clone. The chain couples TRBV3-1 (or the pseudogene TRBV3-2) to TRBJ1-3, with TRBD1 matching over 7 bases. The length of the CDR3 is 13 residues. V gave up 5 bases and J gave up 3 bases; unmatched junction bases: 1. Germline CDR1 reads LGHDT; CDR2 reads YNNKEL (reference sequence). The CDR3 loop reads CASSNRGGNTIYF. The CDR3 DNA reads as TGTGCCAGCAGCAACAGGGGTGGAAACACCATATATTTT.

This chain connects TRBV4-1 to TRBJ2-1, with 9 bases aligning to TRBD2. This CDR3 contains 14 residues. Trimming cost V 4 bases and J 7 bases; bases outside gene matches: 5. Per germline, CDR1 MGHRA and CDR2 YSYEKL. In nucleotides, the CDR3 is TGCGCCAGCAGCCCCCCGGGACTAGCAAATGAGCAGTTCTTC. Its translation is CASSPPGLANEQFF.

The V call is TRBV5-1, the J call TRBJ1-5; D remains unclear. The CDR3 covers 17 residues. Trimming took off 0 bases at V and 3 bases at J, with 16 bases between the two ends. Germline V gene data show CDR1 as SGHRS and CDR2 as YFSETQ. CDR3 nucleotide sequence: TGCGCCAGCAGCTTGGCCGGGTCCGCAGCGATCAATCAGCCCCAGCATTTT. Translated, it gives CASSLAGSAAINQPQHF. The full variable domain, with the rest looked up from reference TRBV5-1 and TRBJ1-5, is KAGVTQTPRYLIKTRGQQVTLSCSPISGHRSVSWYQQTPGQGLQFLFEYFSETQRNKGNFPGRFSGRQFSNSRSEMNVSTLELGDSALYLCASSLAGSAAINQPQHFGDGTRLSIL.